The text below deals with one TCR beta chain. Its antigen is not identified. The sample originates from a study of CD8 T cells in ankylosing spondylitis. Overall study results and limits: Disease-linked clones were reportedly significantly enriched in matched ankylosing spondylitis synovial fluid.

Quantitative 5'-RACE with molecular barcodes produced the TCR beta libraries. TCRdb called the 5' RACE reads again in MiXCR, with one record for every CDR3 protein. The table records fewer than 200,000 distinct CDR3 sequences, just over 9.5% of them present only once. Germline V lookup: CDR1 LNHNV, CDR2 YYDKDF (reference sequence). This CDR3 has 14 residues. V lost 0 bases, J lost 6 bases, and 11 bases lay in between. The sample was blood, either unsorted or a sorted T cell fraction (not recorded which). The TCR sequence derives from a female donor with ankylosing spondylitis or in good health (not recorded which). The V call is TRBV15, the J call TRBJ1-1; D is unclear. The CDR3, as DNA: TGTGCCACCAGCAGAGATCGGAGGGTAGCTGAAGCTTTCTTT. It codes for CATSRDRRVAEAFF.